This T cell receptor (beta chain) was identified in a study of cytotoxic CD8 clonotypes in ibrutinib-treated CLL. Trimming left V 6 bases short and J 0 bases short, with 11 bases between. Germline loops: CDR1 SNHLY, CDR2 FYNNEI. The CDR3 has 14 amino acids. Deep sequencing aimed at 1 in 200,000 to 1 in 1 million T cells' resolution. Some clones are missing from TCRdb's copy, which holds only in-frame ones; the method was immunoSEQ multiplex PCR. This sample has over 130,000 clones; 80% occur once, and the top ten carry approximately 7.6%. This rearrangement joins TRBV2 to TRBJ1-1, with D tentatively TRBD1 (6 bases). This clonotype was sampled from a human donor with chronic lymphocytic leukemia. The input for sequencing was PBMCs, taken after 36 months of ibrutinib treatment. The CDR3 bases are TGTGCCAGCAGGCAGGGGAGCATGAACACTGAAGCTTTCTTT. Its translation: CASRQGSMNTEAFF.